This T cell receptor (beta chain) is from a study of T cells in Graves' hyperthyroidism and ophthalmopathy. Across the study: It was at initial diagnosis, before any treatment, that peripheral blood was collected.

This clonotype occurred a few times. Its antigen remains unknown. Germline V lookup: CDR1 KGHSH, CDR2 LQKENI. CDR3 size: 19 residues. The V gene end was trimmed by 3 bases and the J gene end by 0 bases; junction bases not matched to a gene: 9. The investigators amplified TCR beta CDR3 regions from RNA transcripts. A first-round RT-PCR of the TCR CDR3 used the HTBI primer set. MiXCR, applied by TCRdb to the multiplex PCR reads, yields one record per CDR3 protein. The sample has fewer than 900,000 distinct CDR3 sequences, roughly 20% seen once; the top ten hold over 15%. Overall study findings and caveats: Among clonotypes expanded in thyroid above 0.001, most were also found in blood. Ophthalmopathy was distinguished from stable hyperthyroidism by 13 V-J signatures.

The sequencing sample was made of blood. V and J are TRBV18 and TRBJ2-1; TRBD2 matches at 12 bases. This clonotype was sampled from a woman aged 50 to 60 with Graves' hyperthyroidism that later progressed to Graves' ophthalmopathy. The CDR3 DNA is TGTGCCAGCTCACCTCGTTCTAGCGGGGGGGCTCCCTCCTACAATGAGCAGTTCTTC. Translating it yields CASSPRSSGGAPSYNEQFF.